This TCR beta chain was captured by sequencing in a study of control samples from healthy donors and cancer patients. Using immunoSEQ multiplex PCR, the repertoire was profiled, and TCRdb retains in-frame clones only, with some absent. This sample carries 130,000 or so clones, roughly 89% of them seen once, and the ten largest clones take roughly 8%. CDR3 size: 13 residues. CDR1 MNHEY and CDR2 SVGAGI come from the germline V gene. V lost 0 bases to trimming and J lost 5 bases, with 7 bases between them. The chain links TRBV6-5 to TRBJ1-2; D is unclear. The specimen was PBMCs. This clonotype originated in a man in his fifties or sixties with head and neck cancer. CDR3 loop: CASSYSEGYGYTF. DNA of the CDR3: TGTGCCAGCAGTTACTCGGAAGGTTATGGCTACACCTTC.